This T cell receptor beta chain is from a study of blood T cell repertoires in COVID-19. Looked up from germline, CDR1 is LNHDA and CDR2 is SQIVND (reference sequence). Trimming at V came to 5 bases and at J to 0 bases, leaving 9 bases not matched to a gene. This CDR3 region has 18 residues. Profiled with immunoSEQ multiplex PCR; TCRdb holds only in-frame clones, not every one. Of about 260,000 clones listed, around four fifths were seen once; the top ten hold about 5%. The clonotype comes from a man aged 55 to 70 who had recovered from COVID-19. The chain is built from TRBV19 and TRBJ2-4; 11 nucleotides line up with TRBD2. The source material was peripheral blood. CDR3 coding DNA: TGTGCCAGTAGTCTAGCGGGAGGCCAAATACTAGCCAAAAACATTCAGTACTTC. Protein: CASSLAGGQILAKNIQYF.